The entry that follows covers one TCR beta chain sequence. Its cognate antigen is unknown. Primers: 60 Vbeta forward and 13 Jbeta reverse. The assay was immunoSEQ multiplex PCR, and TCRdb's table has in-frame clones only and misses some. The sample holds around 94,000 clones, 77% seen once. Per germline, CDR1 SNHLY and CDR2 FYNNEI. This CDR3 has 12 amino acids. V was clipped by 6 bases and J by 6 bases; unmatched bases: 5. These data belong to a study of cytomegalovirus exposure and HLA in healthy donors. Study as a whole: Roughly 80 million unique TCRs from HLA-typed donors made up an early data release. General observations from the study: Likely technical artifact: a cluster of highly shared sequence variants. Confirmation was obtained in vitro that a few CMV-associated chains are specific for CMV antigens.

This clonotype was obtained from a male donor in good health and CMV-seropositive. The genes are TRBV2 and TRBJ2-7; 7 bases agree with TRBD1. The sequenced sample was PBMCs. The CDR3 nucleotides are TGTGCCAGCAGCGGGACAGCCCCCGAGCAGTACTTC. Translating gives CASSGTAPEQYF.